This TCR beta chain was sequenced for a study of identifying expanded T cells in peripheral blood. Study-level points and caveats: Variance in clone template counts between approximately two-week samples significantly increased with total template count across all healthy donors. Over two and four weeks, about 17 and 20 clones changed, versus approximately 1.1 between replicates.

Collection occurred without any documented infections or immune events in donors. As to this clone: Its antigen remains unknown.

Looked up from germline, CDR1 is SGHAT and CDR2 is FQNNGV. CDR3 size: 17 residues. V dropped 7 bases and J dropped 6 bases, with 24 bases sitting between them. Some clones are missing from TCRdb's copy, which holds only in-frame ones; the method was immunoSEQ multiplex PCR. Of about 100,000 clones listed, approximately 89% are singletons. This chain connects TRBV11-2 to TRBJ1-4; possible D gene TRBD1, 5 bases. The specimen sequenced was blood. This TCR came from a person aged 18 to 75 in good health. CDR3 region: CASNAPRHRWADEKLFF. The CDR3 DNA reads TGTGCCAGCAACGCCCCCAGGCACAGGTGGGCGGATGAAAAACTGTTTTTT.